The rows below give T cell receptor beta chains drawn from one sample of a study of T cells in Graves' hyperthyroidism and ophthalmopathy. One entry per CDR3 protein results from TCRdb running MiXCR on the multiplex PCR reads. The sample lists 610,000 or so distinct CDR3 sequences, 40% to 55% occurring once. Sequencing was done on a sample of peripheral blood or thyroid tissue (not recorded which). These receptors originate from a woman between 18 and 29 years old with Graves' hyperthyroidism. Both conserved end residues are part of each CDR3. The order of the fields is J gene, V gene, clone size, D gene, CDR3 DNA, CDR3 protein. The D gene is left open where the match is weak. For some rows the clone size is stated as once, few or many, or as a class when expanded; others skip it.

TRBJ1-2 TRBV10-3 NA TRBD1 TGTGCCATCAGTGACGACAGGGAAAGCTACACCTTC CAISDDRESYTF
TRBJ2-2 TRBV11-3 few TRBD1 TGTGCCAGCACATTAATGACAGGGGGCATGTCCGGGGAGCTGTTTTTT CASTLMTGGMSGELFF
TRBJ2-7 TRBV7-9 once TRBD2 TGTGCCAGCAGCAGGCCGGGACTAGCGGGACTTTACGAGCAGTACTTC CASSRPGLAGLYEQYF
TRBJ2-2 TRBV19 few TRBD2 TGTGCCAGTAGTTCAAGGACTAGCGGGAGAATGGCCGGGGAGCTGTTTTTT CASSSRTSGRMAGELFF
TRBJ1-1 TRBV19 many NA TGTGCCAGTAGTTCCACAGGGTTTCGCGCTTTCTTT CASSSTGFRAFF
TRBJ1-1 TRBV12-3/TRBV12-4 NA TRBD1 TGTGCCAGCAGTTTAGGGACAGGGGCATATGGGGCCAACGTCCTGACTTTCTTT CASSLGTGAYGANVLTFF
TRBJ2-5 TRBV20-1 many TRBD1 TGCAGTGCCGGAAAGGGACAGCTGCAAGAGACCCAGTACTTC CSAGKGQLQETQYF
TRBJ1-2 TRBV12-3/TRBV12-4 once NA TGTGCCAGCAGTCTATCAGAGGATTACTATGGCTACACCTTC CASSLSEDYYGYTF
TRBJ1-6 TRBV7-2 few NA TGTGCCAGCAGTTTAACAGGGACACCCCTCCACTTT CASSLTGTPLHF
TRBJ1-4 TRBV7-9 NA NA TGTGCTGACTCCCGAGCGGGAGGGGAACTGTTTTTT CADSRAGGELFF
TRBJ1-6 TRBV2 NA NA TGTGCCAGTTTAGCGGGGCAGCAGAATTCACCCCTCCACTTT CASLAGQQNSPLHF
TRBJ1-1 TRBV5-5 many NA TGTGCCAGCAGCTCAGACAGACATTGGAACACTGAAGCTTTCTTT CASSSDRHWNTEAFF
TRBJ1-5 TRBV20-1 few TRBD1 TGCAGTGCTAGAGACTGGGACAGGGGTGGCGGTCAGCCCCAGCATTTT CSARDWDRGGGQPQHF
TRBJ2-7 TRBV6-1 NA NA TGTGCCAGCAGAGGACTAAATTGCTCGTACGAGCAGTACTTC CASRGLNCSYEQYF
TRBJ2-6 TRBV19 NA NA TGTGCCACCGCCCCGGGAACTGGGGCCAACGTCCTGACTTTC CATAPGTGANVLTF
TRBJ1-1 TRBV2 NA NA TGTGCCAGCAGCGCTAGCGGGGGACACAACACTGAAGCTTTCTTT CASSASGGHNTEAFF
TRBJ1-1 TRBV10-3 NA NA TGTGCCATCAGCGTTGATCAGGGTATGAACACTGAAGCTTTCTTT CAISVDQGMNTEAFF
TRBJ1-1 TRBV7-2 NA NA TGTGCCAGCAGCTTAATCTGGGGGGCTGAAGCTTTCTTT CASSLIWGAEAFF
TRBJ2-3 TRBV24-1 NA NA TGTGCCACCAGTGATTCTCGACGGAGCACAGATACGCAGTATTTT CATSDSRRSTDTQYF
TRBJ2-5 TRBV6-5 NA TRBD1 TGTGCCAGCAGCGACAGGGCGGACACCGGTGAGTACTTC CASSDRADTGEYF
TRBJ1-1 TRBV5-6 many TRBD1 TGTGCCAGCAGCGGGGGACAGGGGAGGGCTGAAGCTTTCTTT CASSGGQGRAEAFF
TRBJ1-2 TRBV20-1 few NA TGCAGTGTCGGGGAGGACTATGGCTACACCTTC CSVGEDYGYTF
TRBJ2-1 TRBV7-3 few TRBD2 TGTGCCAGCAGCTTAGGGGGGACTAGGGCTAATGAGCAGTTCTTC CASSLGGTRANEQFF
TRBJ2-7 TRBV29-1 few TRBD2 TGCAGCGTTGGACTAGCGGGAGACAATGAGCAGTACTTC CSVGLAGDNEQYF
TRBJ2-7 TRBV7-9 many TRBD2 TGTGCCAGCAGCTTAGCGCTAGCGGGGGCCTCCTACGAGCAGTACTTC CASSLALAGASYEQYF
TRBJ2-7 TRBV29-1 many TRBD2 TGCAGCGTTGAAATAGCGGGAGCTTCTGTTCACGAGCAGTACTTC CSVEIAGASVHEQYF
TRBJ2-7 TRBV9 many TRBD2 TGTGCCAGCAGCGTAGGCGGACTAGGTGGCTACGAGCAGTACTTC CASSVGGLGGYEQYF
TRBJ2-7 TRBV4-1 few TRBD2 TGCGCCAGCAGCCAGGCCATTCTAGCGGAGACCTCCTACGAGCAGTACTTC CASSQAILAETSYEQYF
TRBJ2-5 TRBV7-9 NA TRBD1 TGTGCCAGCATCCCGGACAGGGCCGTGGAGACCCAGTACTTC CASIPDRAVETQYF
TRBJ1-3 TRBV20-1 NA TRBD1 TGCAGTGCTAGAGAATGGGGCCAGGGGGCTGGAAACACCATATATTTT CSAREWGQGAGNTIYF
TRBJ2-5 TRBV2 many NA TGTGCCAGCAGTGAAGGCGGGACACGGAAGACCCAGTACTTC CASSEGGTRKTQYF
TRBJ2-7 TRBV6-5 few TRBD2 TGTGCCAGCAGTTATCTGGGACAGGGTACTAGCGGGAGACCCTACGAGCAGTACTTC CASSYLGQGTSGRPYEQYF